Each of the 9 T cell receptor beta chains below was sequenced from the same sample in a study of breast tumors, draining lymph nodes, adjacent tissues. Axillary draining lymph nodes of breast cancer patients supplied the node samples. TCRdb re-called the multiplex PCR reads through MiXCR, storing one row per CDR3 protein. The sample records approximately 250,000 distinct CDR3 sequences, under 40% being singletons. The sequencing input was axillary lymph node tissue. All receptors derive from a female donor with breast cancer. Some clones in this sample may be carry-over from other donors' samples.

This clonotype was seen at least ten times. The gene calls are TRBV12-5 and TRBJ1-5, with D tentatively TRBD1 (5 bases). The germline V and J ends were trimmed by 0 bases and 2 bases, with 14 bases remaining between them. Germline lookup yields CDR1 LGHNT and CDR2 FRNRAP. CDR3 length: 17 residues. The CDR3 sequence is CASGLVHTGRGNQPQHF. Here the CDR3 DNA reads TGTGCTAGTGGTTTGGTACATACAGGACGGGGCAATCAGCCCCAGCATTTT.

CDR3 sequence: CASSLGTGGDYGYTF. Here the CDR3 DNA reads TGTGCCAGCAGCCTCGGGACAGGGGGCGACTATGGCTACACCTTC. The rearrangement uses TRBV5-5 and TRBJ1-2, with 12 bases matching TRBD1. CDR3 length equals 15 residues. Germline assignment: CDR1 SGHKS and CDR2 YYEKEE (reference sequence). The junction had 4 bases not matched to a gene; V was cut back by 4 bases and J by 3 bases.

To note about this clonotype: Being one base from a much bigger clone, this may be a read error. Likely a read error: the CDR3 ends without its conserved phenylalanine or tryptophan. The chain employs TRBV9 and TRBJ2-5; the match to TRBD1 covers 8 bases. CDR3 length: 13 amino acids. CDR1 SGDLS and CDR2 YYNGEE come from the germline V gene. Trimming took 4 bases from V and 5 from J; bases not matched to a gene: 4. The CDR3 nucleotides read TGTGCCAGCAGCACGCGACAGGGGGAGACCCAGTACTCC. Translation gives CASSTRQGETQYS.

Points on this clonotype: A much larger clone sits a single nucleotide away, making a read error possible. The rearrangement links TRBV19 to TRBJ2-5; D is ambiguous. This CDR3 is built from 13 residues. CDR1 and CDR2 from the germline V gene are LNHDA and SQIVND (reference sequence). CDR3 sequence (DNA): TGTGCCAGTAGTATCGCCGAACAAGAGATCCAGTACTTC. It is translated as CASSIAEQEIQYF. The whole variable domain, remainder taken from reference TRBV19 and TRBJ2-5, is DGGITQSPKYLFRKEGQNVTLSCEQNLNHDAMYWYRQDPGQGLRLIYYSQIVNDFQKGDIAEGYSVSREKKESFPLTVTSAQKNPTAFYLCASSIAEQEIQYFGPGTRLLVL.

The rearrangement uses TRBV20-1 and TRBJ2-4; D not resolved. Trimming removed 7 bases from V and 0 bases from J, with 16 bases in between. This CDR3 comprises 15 residues. Germline V gene data show CDR1 as DFQATT and CDR2 as SNEGSKA (reference sequence). The CDR3 here is CSVSKRQVAKNIQYF. CDR3 bases: TGCAGTGTTAGCAAGCGCCAAGTAGCCAAAAACATTCAGTACTTC.

The V call is TRBV7-3, the J call TRBJ1-5; D unresolved. This CDR3 region has 12 residues. Germline CDR1 and CDR2: SGHTA and FQGTGA. Trimming left V 2 bases short and J 15 bases short, with 14 bases between. CDR3 in amino acids: CASSLFTADTHF. CDR3 nucleotide sequence: TGTGCCAGCAGCTTATTCACGGCAGATACGCATTTT.

The V call is TRBV25-1, the J call TRBJ1-6, with TRBD1 matching 8 bases. CDR1 is MGHDK and CDR2 is SYGVNS in the germline V gene. The CDR3 runs 19 residues. V lost 2 bases to trimming and J lost 7 bases; unmatched junction nucleotides: 16. The CDR3 spells CASSEINRGNTGTNSPLHF. The CDR3 DNA reads TGTGCCAGCAGTGAAATTAACAGGGGGAACACAGGGACCAATTCACCCCTCCACTTT.

This clonotype was observed a handful of times. The gene calls are TRBV6-6 and TRBJ1-2; possible D gene TRBD1, 6 bases. Germline lookup yields CDR1 MNHNY and CDR2 SVGAGI (reference sequence). The CDR3 has 15 residues. Trimming took 5 bases from V and 2 from J, leaving 15 bases between them. CDR3 nucleotides: TGTGCCAGCAGTCACGGGGACACTACCAACTATGGCTACACCTTC. It translates to CASSHGDTTNYGYTF.

This clonotype has a count of ten or more. The rearrangement uses TRBV6-5 and TRBJ1-3; 10 bases match TRBD1. With V trimmed by 8 bases and J by 3 bases, 10 bases remained unmatched. The CDR3 spans 16 residues. The V gene's germline CDR1 is MNHEY and CDR2 SVGAGI. CDR3 region: CASYQPDRGLGNTIYF. CDR3 DNA: TGTGCCAGCTACCAACCCGACAGGGGGCTTGGAAACACCATATATTTT.